The rows below give T cell receptor beta chains drawn from one sample of a study of blood T cell repertoires in COVID-19. TCRdb's table, derived via immunoSEQ multiplex PCR, lists solely in-frame clones and lacks some. The sample gives some 31,000 clones, under 80% of which show up once; roughly 8.5% is in the top ten. Source material: peripheral blood. Receptor source: a woman aged 70-85 years with active or convalescent COVID-19. CDR3s include the opening cysteine and the closing phenylalanine or tryptophan. Fields, in order: D gene, V gene, J gene, CDR3 DNA, CDR3 protein. D genes are given only for firm matches.

>.|TRBV30|TRBJ1-6
TGTGCCTGGAGTGCCTCCGGCGGGGGGCTTTCACCCCTCCACTTT
CAWSASGGGLSPLHF
>TRBD2|TRBV7-2|TRBJ2-3
TGTGCCAGCAGCCCGGGGACTAGCAGAAACACAGATACGCAGTATTTT
CASSPGTSRNTDTQYF
>.|TRBV19|TRBJ1-2
TGTGCCAGTAGTATAGAGGCACAGGTAAAGGGCTACACCTTC
CASSIEAQVKGYTF
>TRBD1|TRBV25-1|TRBJ1-1
TGTGCCAGCAGTGGAGGGGACAGGGGGTACACTGAAGCTTTCTTT
CASSGGDRGYTEAFF
>TRBD2|TRBV7-2|TRBJ2-1
TGTGCCAGCAGCTTATTTGGACTAGCGGGAGCCAATGAGCAGTTCTTC
CASSLFGLAGANEQFF
>.|TRBV12-3/TRBV12-4|TRBJ2-7
TGTGCCAGCAGTTTAATTCGGTACGAGCAGTACTTC
CASSLIRYEQYF
>.|TRBV28|TRBJ2-5
TGTGCCAGCAGCTATACAGGGCCTTGGGAGACCCAGTACTTC
CASSYTGPWETQYF
>TRBD2|TRBV15|TRBJ2-1
TGTGCCACCAGCAGAGGTCGTGGGTTTAGCGGGAGCTTAAATGAGCAGTTCTTC
CATSRGRGFSGSLNEQFF
>.|TRBV19|TRBJ1-2
TGTGCCAGTAGTATCGGTGCCGTCTATGGCTACACCTTC
CASSIGAVYGYTF
>TRBD2|TRBV7-2|TRBJ2-7
TGTGCCAGCAGCTTAGGGCTAGCGGGGGCTGGCGAGCAGTACTTC
CASSLGLAGAGEQYF
>.|TRBV27|TRBJ2-7
TGTGCCAGCAGTTTATCCCAAGGGGAGGCCCCCTACGAGCAGTACTTC
CASSLSQGEAPYEQYF